This entry concerns a single TCR beta chain. Germline lookup yields CDR1 LGHDT and CDR2 YNNKEL (reference sequence). V shed 7 bases and J 5 bases; nucleotides not matched to a gene: 5. This CDR3 has 13 residues. The sample belongs to a study of control samples from healthy donors and cancer patients. Generated by immunoSEQ multiplex PCR, the TCRdb table keeps only in-frame clones and is missing some. The sample carries 85,000 to 100,000 clones, approximately 95% recorded once. This sequence was found in a man in his late teens or twenties in good health. This sequence joins TRBV3-1 (or the pseudogene TRBV3-2) and TRBJ2-1; TRBD2 matches at 7 bases. Sequencing was done on a sample of blood. The CDR3 loop reads CASTSGTNNEQFF. The CDR3 nucleotides are TGTGCCAGCACCTCCGGGACTAACAATGAGCAGTTCTTC.